This TCR beta chain was profiled in a study of OX40 agonist ivuxolimab in advanced cancers. Across the whole study: Earlier treatment with anti-PD-1, anti-PD-L1 or anti-CTLA-4 was permitted, and around 36% had received some. Partial responses, seen in three patients, involved one hepatocellular carcinoma and two cutaneous melanomas.

Study-wide results and limits: CD8+ T cells were the subset that, on average, had more expanded clones than CD4+.

The CDR3 is 15 residues long. Between the trimmed V and J ends, which lost 2 bases and 3 bases, there was a span of 14 bases. The germline V gene has CDR1 MNHEY and CDR2 SMNVEV (reference sequence). Blood samples were obtained at baseline, cycle 4 day 1, and cycle 7 day 1. The table came from immunoSEQ multiplex PCR; TCRdb's copy has only in-frame clones and leaves some out. This repertoire shows roughly 48,000 clones, about 88% found once; its top ten account for roughly 9.9%. As concerns this clone: The antigen is undetermined.

This sequence joins TRBV27 and TRBJ2-7, with D perhaps TRBD1 or TRBD2 (5 bases each). This specimen consisted of CD4+ or CD8+ T cells sorted from blood, obtained in a trial of the OX40 agonist ivuxolimab. This TCR came from an adult with an advanced solid tumor such as melanoma, head and neck, liver or kidney cancer. CDR3 in amino acids: CASSLGWGRSYEQYF. The CDR3 region has the DNA TGTGCCAGCAGTTTAGGTTGGGGACGGAGCTACGAGCAGTACTTC.